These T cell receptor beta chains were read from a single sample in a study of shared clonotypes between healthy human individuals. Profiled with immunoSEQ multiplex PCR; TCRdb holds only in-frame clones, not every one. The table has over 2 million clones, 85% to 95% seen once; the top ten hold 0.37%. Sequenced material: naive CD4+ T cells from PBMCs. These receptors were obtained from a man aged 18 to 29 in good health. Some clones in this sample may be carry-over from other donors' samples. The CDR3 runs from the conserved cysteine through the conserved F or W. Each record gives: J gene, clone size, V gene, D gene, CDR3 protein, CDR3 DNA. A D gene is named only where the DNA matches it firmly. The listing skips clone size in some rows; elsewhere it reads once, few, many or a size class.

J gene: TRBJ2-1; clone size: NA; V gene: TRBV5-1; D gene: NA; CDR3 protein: CASSSGLLSYNEQFF; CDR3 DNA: TGCGCCAGCAGCTCGGGACTCTTGTCCTACAATGAGCAGTTCTTC
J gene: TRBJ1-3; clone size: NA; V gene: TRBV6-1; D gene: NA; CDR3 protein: CASSARDGNAVASGNTIYF; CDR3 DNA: TGTGCCAGCAGTGCAAGAGACGGAAATGCGGTGGCCTCTGGAAACACCATATATTTT
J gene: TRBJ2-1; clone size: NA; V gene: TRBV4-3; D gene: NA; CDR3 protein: CASSPEPDSYNEQFF; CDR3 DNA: TGCGCCAGCAGCCCAGAACCGGACTCCTACAATGAGCAGTTCTTC
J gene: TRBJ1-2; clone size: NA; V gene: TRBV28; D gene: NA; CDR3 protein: CASSLHPAGVDGYTF; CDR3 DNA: TGTGCCAGCAGTCTCCACCCCGCAGGGGTCGATGGCTACACCTTC
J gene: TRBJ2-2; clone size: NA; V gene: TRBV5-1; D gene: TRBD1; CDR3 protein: CANSLPGQVGSGELFF; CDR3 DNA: TGCGCCAACAGCTTGCCAGGACAGGTCGGGTCCGGGGAGCTGTTTTTT
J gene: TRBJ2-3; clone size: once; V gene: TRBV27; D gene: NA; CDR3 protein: CASSPRLGADTQYF; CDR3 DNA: TGTGCCAGCAGTCCAAGACTAGGGGCAGATACGCAGTATTTT
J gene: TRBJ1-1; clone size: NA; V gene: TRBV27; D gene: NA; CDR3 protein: CASSLTPISPPEAFF; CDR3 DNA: TGTGCCAGCAGTTTAACACCGATTAGCCCCCCTGAAGCTTTCTTT
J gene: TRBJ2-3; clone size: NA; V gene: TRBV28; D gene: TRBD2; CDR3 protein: CASSLGGRGRDTQYF; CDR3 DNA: TGTGCCAGCAGTTTAGGAGGGAGGGGCAGGGATACGCAGTATTTT
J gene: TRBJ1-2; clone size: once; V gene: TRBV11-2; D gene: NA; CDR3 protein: CASSLEGFGYTF; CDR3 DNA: TGTGCCAGCAGCTTGGAGGGGTTTGGCTACACCTTC
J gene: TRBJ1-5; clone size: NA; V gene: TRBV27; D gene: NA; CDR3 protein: CAAGGPPNQPQHF; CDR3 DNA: TGTGCCGCTGGGGGGCCACCAAACCAGCCCCAGCATTTT
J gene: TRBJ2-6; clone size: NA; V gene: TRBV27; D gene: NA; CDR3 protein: CASSYTGPAGANVLTF; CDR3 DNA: TGTGCCAGCAGCTATACAGGGCCCGCTGGGGCCAACGTCCTGACTTTC
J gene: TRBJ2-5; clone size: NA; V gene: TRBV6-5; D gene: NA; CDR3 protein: CASRRRETQYF; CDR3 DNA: TGTGCCAGCAGGAGGAGGGAGACCCAGTACTTC
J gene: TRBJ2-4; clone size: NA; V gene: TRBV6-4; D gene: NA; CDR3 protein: CASSDSPSPKNIQYF; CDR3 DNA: TGTGCCAGCAGTGACTCGCCTAGCCCCAAAAACATTCAGTACTTC